This T cell receptor beta chain was documented in a study of blood T cell repertoires in COVID-19. The CDR3 sequence is 16 residues long. The V gene end was trimmed by 4 bases and the J gene end by 2 bases; junction bases not matched to a gene: 9. CDR1 is SGHRS and CDR2 is YFSETQ in the germline V gene. This table comes from immunoSEQ multiplex PCR, and its TCRdb copy is limited to in-frame clones, with some not included. The sample carries approximately 210,000 clones, approximately 83% recorded once. V gene TRBV5-1 combines with J gene TRBJ2-5; TRBD1 aligns across 9 bases. Sequencing used PBMCs or T cells enriched from blood (not recorded which). The source of this sequence is a woman aged 60-75 years who had recovered from COVID-19. CDR3 nucleotide sequence: TGCGCCAGCAGCGCAACTGGACAGGGGCTACAAGAGACCCAGTACTTC. This gives the protein CASSATGQGLQETQYF.